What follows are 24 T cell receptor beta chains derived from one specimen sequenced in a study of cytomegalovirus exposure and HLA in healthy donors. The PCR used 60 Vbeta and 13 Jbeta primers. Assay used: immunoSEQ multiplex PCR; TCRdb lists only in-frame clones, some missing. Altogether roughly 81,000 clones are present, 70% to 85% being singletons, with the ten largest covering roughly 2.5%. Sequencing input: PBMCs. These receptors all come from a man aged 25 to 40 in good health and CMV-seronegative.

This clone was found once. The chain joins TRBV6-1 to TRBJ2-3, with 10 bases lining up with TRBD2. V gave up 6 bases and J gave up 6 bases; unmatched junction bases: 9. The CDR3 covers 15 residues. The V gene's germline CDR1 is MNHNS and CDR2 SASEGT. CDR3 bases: TGTGCCAGCAGGAGTGGTCTAGCGGGGGCGGATACGCAGTATTTT. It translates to CASRSGLAGADTQYF.

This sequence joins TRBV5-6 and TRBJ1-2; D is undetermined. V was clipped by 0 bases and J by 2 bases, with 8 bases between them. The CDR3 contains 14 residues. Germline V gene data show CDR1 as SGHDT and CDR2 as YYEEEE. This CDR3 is CASSLANQNYGYTF. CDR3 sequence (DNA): TGTGCCAGCAGCTTGGCCAACCAGAACTATGGCTACACCTTC.

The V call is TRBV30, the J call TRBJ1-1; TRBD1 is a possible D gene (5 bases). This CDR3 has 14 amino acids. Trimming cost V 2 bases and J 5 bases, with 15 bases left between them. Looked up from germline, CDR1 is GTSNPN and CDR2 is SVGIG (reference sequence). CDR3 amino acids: CAWSLAPRVTEAFF. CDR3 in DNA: TGTGCCTGGAGTCTCGCCCCCAGGGTAACTGAAGCTTTCTTT. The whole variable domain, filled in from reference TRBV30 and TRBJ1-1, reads SQTIHQWPATLVQPVGSPLSLECTVEGTSNPNLYWYRQAAGRGLQLLFYSVGIGQISSEVPQNLSASRPQDRQFILSSKKLLLSDSGFYLCAWSLAPRVTEAFFGQGTRLTVV.

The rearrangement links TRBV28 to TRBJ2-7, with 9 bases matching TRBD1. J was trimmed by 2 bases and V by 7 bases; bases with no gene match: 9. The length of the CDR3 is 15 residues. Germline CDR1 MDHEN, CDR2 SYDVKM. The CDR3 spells CASTPTGGGTYEQYF. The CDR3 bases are TGTGCCAGCACCCCGACAGGGGGGGGAACCTACGAGCAGTACTTC.

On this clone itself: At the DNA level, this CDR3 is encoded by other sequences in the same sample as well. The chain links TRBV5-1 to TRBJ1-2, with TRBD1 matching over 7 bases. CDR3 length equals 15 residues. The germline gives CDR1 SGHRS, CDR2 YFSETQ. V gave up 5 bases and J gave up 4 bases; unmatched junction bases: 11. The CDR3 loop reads CASSNPTGSAYGYTF. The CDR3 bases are TGCGCCAGCAGTAACCCGACAGGGTCAGCCTATGGCTACACCTTC.

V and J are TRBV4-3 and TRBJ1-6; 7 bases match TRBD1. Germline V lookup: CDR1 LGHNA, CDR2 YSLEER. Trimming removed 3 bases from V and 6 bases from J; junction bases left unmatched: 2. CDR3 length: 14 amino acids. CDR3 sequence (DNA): TGCGCCAGCAGCCAGGGACAGCTTAATTCACCCCTCCACTTT. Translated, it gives CASSQGQLNSPLHF.

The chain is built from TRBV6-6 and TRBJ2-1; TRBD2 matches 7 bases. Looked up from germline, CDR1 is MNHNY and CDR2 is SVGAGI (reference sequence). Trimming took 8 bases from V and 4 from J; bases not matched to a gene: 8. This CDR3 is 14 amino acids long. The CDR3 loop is CASGRGAGYNEQFF. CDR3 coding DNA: TGTGCCAGCGGCCGAGGAGCGGGATACAATGAGCAGTTCTTC.

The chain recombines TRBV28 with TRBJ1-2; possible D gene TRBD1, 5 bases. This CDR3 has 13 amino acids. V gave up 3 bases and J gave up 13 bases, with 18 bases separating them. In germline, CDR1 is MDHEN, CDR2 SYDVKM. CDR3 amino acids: CASSLNRGGFGTF. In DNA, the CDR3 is TGTGCCAGCAGTTTGAATCGCGGGGGGTTCGGCACCTTC.

The CDR3 coding sequence is TGTGCCAGCGGGGACAGGATAACCGGGGAGCTGTTTTTT. It yields the protein CASGDRITGELFF. The rearrangement joins TRBV19 to TRBJ2-2, with 8 bases aligning to TRBD1. CDR1 LNHDA and CDR2 SQIVND come from the germline V gene (reference sequence). The CDR3 is made up of 13 amino acids. V gave up 9 bases and J gave up 5 bases; unmatched junction bases: 5. The variable domain in full, completed from reference TRBV19 and TRBJ2-2, reads DGGITQSPKYLFRKEGQNVTLSCEQNLNHDAMYWYRQDPGQGLRLIYYSQIVNDFQKGDIAEGYSVSREKKESFPLTVTSAQKNPTAFYLCASGDRITGELFFGEGSRLTVL.

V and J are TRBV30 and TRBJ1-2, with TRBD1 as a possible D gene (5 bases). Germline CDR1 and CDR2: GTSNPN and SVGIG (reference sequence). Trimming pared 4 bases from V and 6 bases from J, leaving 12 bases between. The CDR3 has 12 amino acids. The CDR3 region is CAWNRGFDGYTF. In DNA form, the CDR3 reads TGTGCCTGGAATCGGGGGTTCGATGGCTACACCTTC.

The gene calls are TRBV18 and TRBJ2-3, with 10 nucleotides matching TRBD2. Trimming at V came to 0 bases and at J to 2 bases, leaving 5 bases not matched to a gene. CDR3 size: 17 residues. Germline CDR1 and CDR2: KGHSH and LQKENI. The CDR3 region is CASSPPASGGLTDTQYF. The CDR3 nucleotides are TGTGCCAGCTCACCACCGGCTAGCGGGGGCCTCACAGATACGCAGTATTTT. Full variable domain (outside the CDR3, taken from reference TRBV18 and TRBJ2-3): NAGVMQNPRHLVRRRGQEARLRCSPMKGHSHVYWYRQLPEEGLKFMVYLQKENIIDESGMPKERFSAEFPKEGPSILRIQQVVRGDSAAYFCASSPPASGGLTDTQYFGPGTRLTVL.

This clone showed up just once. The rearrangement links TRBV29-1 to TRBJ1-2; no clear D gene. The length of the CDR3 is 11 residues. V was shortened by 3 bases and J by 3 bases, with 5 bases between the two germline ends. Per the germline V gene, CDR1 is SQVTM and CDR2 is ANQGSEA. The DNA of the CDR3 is TGCAGCGTTGATGAGTACTATGGCTACACCTTC. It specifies CSVDEYYGYTF. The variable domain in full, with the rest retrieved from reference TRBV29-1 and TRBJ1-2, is SAVISQKPSRDICQRGTSLTIQCQVDSQVTMMFWYRQQPGQSLTLIATANQGSEATYESGFVIDKFPISRPNLTFSTLTVSNMSPEDSSIYLCSVDEYYGYTFGSGTRLTVV.

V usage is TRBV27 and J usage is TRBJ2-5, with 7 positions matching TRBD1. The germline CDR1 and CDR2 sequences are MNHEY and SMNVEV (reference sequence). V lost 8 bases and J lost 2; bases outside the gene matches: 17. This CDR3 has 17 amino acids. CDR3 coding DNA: TGTGCCAGCCCTCCTATCCGGGACAGCAAAATTCAAGAGACCCAGTACTTC. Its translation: CASPPIRDSKIQETQYF.

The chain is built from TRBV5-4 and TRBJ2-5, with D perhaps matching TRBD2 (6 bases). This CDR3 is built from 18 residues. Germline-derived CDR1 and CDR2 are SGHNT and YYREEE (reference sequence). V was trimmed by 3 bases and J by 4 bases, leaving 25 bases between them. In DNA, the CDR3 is TGTGCCAGCAGCTCGGTAATGAGGGTGACTAGTCCCCCAGAGACCCAGTACTTC. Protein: CASSSVMRVTSPPETQYF.

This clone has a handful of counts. The CDR3 DNA reads as TGTGCCAGCAGTTATCGAGGAGGGGATTCACCCCTCCACTTT. Encoded protein: CASSYRGGDSPLHF. This chain uses TRBV27 with TRBJ1-6; perhaps TRBD1 as D (5 bases). V was trimmed by 4 bases and J by 8 bases, leaving 12 bases between them. Germline V gene sequence: CDR1 MNHEY, CDR2 SMNVEV (reference sequence). The CDR3 covers 14 residues.

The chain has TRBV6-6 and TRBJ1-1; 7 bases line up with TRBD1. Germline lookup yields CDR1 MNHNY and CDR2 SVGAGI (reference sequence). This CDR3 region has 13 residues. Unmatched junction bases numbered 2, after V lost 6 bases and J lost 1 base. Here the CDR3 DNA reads TGTGCCAGCAGCGACAGGGAGAACACTGAAGCTTTCTTT. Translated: CASSDRENTEAFF.

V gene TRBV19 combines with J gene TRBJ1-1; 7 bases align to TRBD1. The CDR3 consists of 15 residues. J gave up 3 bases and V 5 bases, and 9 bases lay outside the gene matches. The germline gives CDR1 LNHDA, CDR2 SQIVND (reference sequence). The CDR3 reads CASSAWTGWDTEAFF. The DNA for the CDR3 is TGTGCCAGTAGTGCCTGGACAGGTTGGGACACTGAAGCTTTCTTT.

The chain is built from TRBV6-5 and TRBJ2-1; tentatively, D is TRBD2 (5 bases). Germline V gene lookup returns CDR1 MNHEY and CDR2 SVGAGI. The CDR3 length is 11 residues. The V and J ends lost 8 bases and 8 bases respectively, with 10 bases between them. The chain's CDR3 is CASRLSDEQFF. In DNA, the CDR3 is TGTGCCAGCCGCCTTAGCGATGAGCAGTTCTTC.

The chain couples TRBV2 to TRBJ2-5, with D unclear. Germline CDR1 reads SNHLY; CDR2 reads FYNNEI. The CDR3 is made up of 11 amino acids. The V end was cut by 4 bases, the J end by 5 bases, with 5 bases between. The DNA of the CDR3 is TGTGCCAGCAGTGTAGAGGAGACCCAGTACTTC. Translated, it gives CASSVEETQYF. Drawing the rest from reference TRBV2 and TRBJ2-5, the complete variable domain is EPEVTQTPSHQVTQMGQEVILRCVPISNHLYFYWYRQILGQKVEFLVSFYNNEISEKSEIFDDQFSVERPDGSNFTLKIRSTKLEDSAMYFCASSVEETQYFGPGTRLLVL.

CDR3 in DNA: TGTGCCAGTTCAGGAGGTTATGAAAAACTGTTTTTT. This translates into CASSGGYEKLFF. V is TRBV19 and J is TRBJ1-4; D is uncertain. Trimming cost V 8 bases and J 6 bases, with 10 bases left between them. Per germline, CDR1 LNHDA and CDR2 SQIVND (reference sequence). CDR3 length: 12 residues.

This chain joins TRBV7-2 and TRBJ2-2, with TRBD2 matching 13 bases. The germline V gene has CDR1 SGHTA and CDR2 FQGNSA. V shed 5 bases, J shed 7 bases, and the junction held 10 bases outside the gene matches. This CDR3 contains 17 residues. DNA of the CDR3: TGTGCCAGCAGCGACACTAGCGGGGGGGCCTTTGGCGGGGAGCTGTTTTTT. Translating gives CASSDTSGGAFGGELFF.

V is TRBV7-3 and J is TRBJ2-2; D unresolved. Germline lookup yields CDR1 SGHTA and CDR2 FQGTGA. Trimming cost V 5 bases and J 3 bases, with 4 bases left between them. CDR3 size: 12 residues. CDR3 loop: CASSPDTGELFF. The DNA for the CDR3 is TGTGCCAGCAGCCCCGACACCGGGGAGCTGTTTTTT.

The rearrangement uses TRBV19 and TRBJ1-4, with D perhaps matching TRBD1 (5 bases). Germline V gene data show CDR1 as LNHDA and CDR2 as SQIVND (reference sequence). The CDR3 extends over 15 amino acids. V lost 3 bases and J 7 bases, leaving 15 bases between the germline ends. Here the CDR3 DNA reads TGTGCCAGTAGTATCCCCGGGACTTCCTCTGAAAAACTGTTTTTT. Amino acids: CASSIPGTSSEKLFF.

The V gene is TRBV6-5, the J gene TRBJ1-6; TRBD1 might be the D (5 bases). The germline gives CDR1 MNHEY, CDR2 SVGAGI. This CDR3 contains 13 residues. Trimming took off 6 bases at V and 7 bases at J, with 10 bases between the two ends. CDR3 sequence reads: CASRGGGNSPLHF. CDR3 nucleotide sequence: TGTGCCAGCAGGGGGGGAGGAAATTCACCCCTCCACTTT.